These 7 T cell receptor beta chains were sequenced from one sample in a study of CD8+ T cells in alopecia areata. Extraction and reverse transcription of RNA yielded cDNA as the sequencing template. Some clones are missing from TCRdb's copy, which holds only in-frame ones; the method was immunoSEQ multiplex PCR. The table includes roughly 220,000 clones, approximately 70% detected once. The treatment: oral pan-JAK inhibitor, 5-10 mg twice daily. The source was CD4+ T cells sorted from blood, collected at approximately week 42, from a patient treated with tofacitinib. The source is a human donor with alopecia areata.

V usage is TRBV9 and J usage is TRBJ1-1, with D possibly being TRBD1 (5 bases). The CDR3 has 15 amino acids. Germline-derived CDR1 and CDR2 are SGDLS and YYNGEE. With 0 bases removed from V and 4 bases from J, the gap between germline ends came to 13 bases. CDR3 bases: TGTGCCAGCAGCGTAGATGAGGGGCGCGGCACTGAAGCTTTCTTT. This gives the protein CASSVDEGRGTEAFF. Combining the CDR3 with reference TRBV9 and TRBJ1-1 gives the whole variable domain DSGVTQTPKHLITATGQRVTLRCSPRSGDLSVYWYQQSLDQGLQFLIQYYNGEERAKGNILERFSAQQFPDLHSELNLSSLELGDSALYFCASSVDEGRGTEAFFGQGTRLTVV.

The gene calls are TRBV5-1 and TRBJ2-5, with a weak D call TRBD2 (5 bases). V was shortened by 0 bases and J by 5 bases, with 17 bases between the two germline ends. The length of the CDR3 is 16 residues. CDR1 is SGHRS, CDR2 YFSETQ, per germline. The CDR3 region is CASSLAVDGLSETQYF. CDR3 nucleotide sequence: TGCGCCAGCAGCTTGGCAGTAGACGGACTTTCGGAGACCCAGTACTTC. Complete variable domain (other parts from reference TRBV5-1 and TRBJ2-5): KAGVTQTPRYLIKTRGQQVTLSCSPISGHRSVSWYQQTPGQGLQFLFEYFSETQRNKGNFPGRFSGRQFSNSRSEMNVSTLELGDSALYLCASSLAVDGLSETQYFGPGTRLLVL.

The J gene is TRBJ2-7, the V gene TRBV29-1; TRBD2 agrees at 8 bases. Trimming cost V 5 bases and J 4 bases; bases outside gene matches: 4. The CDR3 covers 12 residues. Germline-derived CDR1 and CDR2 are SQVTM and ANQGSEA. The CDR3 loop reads CSVRAGVYEQYF. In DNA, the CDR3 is TGCAGCGTTCGAGCGGGGGTTTACGAGCAGTACTTC.

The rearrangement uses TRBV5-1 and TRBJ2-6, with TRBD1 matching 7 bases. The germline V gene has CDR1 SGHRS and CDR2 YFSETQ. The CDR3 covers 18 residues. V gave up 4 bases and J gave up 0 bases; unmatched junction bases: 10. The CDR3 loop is CASSLLGQAASGANVLTF. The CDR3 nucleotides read TGCGCCAGCAGCCTACTCGGACAGGCGGCCTCTGGGGCCAACGTCCTGACTTTC. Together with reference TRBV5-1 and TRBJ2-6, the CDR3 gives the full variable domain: KAGVTQTPRYLIKTRGQQVTLSCSPISGHRSVSWYQQTPGQGLQFLFEYFSETQRNKGNFPGRFSGRQFSNSRSEMNVSTLELGDSALYLCASSLLGQAASGANVLTFGAGSRLTVL.

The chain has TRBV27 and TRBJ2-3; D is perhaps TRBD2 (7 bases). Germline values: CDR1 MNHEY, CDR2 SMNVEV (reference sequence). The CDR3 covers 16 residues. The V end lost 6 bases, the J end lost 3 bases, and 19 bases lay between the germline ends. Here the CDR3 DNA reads TGTGCCAGCAGCCGAGGGGGGAGGGGGTATACAGATACGCAGTATTTT. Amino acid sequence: CASSRGGRGYTDTQYF.

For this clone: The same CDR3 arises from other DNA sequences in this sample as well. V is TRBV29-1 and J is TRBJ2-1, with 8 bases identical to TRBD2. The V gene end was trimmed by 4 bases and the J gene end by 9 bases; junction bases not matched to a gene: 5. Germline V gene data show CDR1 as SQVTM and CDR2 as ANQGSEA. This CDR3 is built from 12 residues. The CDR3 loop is CSVAGGALEQFF. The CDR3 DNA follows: TGCAGCGTTGCGGGGGGGGCCCTTGAGCAGTTCTTC.

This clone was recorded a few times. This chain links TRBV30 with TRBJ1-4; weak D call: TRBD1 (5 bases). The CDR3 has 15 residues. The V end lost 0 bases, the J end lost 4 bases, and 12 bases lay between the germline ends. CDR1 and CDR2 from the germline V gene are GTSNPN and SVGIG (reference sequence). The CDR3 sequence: CAWSVRRGLNEKLFF. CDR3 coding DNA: TGTGCCTGGAGTGTACGGAGGGGCCTTAATGAAAAACTGTTTTTT.